The subject of this entry is one T cell receptor beta chain. Its antigen is still unknown. This record comes from a study of T cell responses to AZD1222 COVID-19 vaccine. Profiled with immunoSEQ multiplex PCR; TCRdb holds only in-frame clones, not every one. Among about 200,000 clones, more than 85% were seen once, and the ten largest hold 3% to 3.5%. Trimming shortened V by 6 bases and J by 4 bases, and 15 bases separated the two germline ends. The germline V gene has CDR1 MNHEY and CDR2 SVGAGI. The CDR3 covers 14 residues. Study-wide points: Nearly half of spike-specific TCRs reportedly target variant regions that are unmutated in the B.1.351 and B.1.1.7 variants. Baseline serology detected seropositivity in only six or seven AZD1222 recipients. Females outnumbered males among donors, who were mostly white British; clonal diversity was possibly underestimated. Spike-wide coverage was observed for vaccine-associated CD4 TCRs, with dominant responses at 160-218 and 743-854.

The chain uses TRBV6-5 and TRBJ1-1; TRBD1 is a possible D gene (6 bases). The sequence was obtained from an adult who received the AZD1222 COVID-19 vaccine. The starting material was peripheral blood, obtained 28 days after the second AZD1222 dose. CDR3 in amino acids: CASSRRDMSTEAFF. DNA for the CDR3: TGTGCCAGCAGCCGCCGGGACATGAGCACTGAAGCTTTCTTT.